Listed below are T cell receptor beta chains from one sample, sequenced in a study of blood T cell repertoires in COVID-19. Repertoires were generated with immunoSEQ multiplex PCR, while TCRdb's copy carries only in-frame clones and drops some. Here the sample spans 200,000 to 250,000 clones, about 90% being singletons. Sequencing was done on a sample of peripheral blood. These receptor sequences come from a man between 60 and 75 years old with COVID-19, enrolled during active disease. CDR3s include the opening cysteine and the closing phenylalanine or tryptophan. The D gene is left open where the match is weak. A clone size is listed for some rows: how often the clone was seen (once, few, many), or a class if it is expanded.

d_gene: TRBD1; j_gene: TRBJ1-2; abundance: NA; v_gene: TRBV5-1; len: 15; CDR3nt: TGCGCCAGCAGCCCAGGGACAGGGTTGCCCTATGGCTACACCTTC; CDR3aa: CASSPGTGLPYGYTF
d_gene: NA; j_gene: TRBJ2-3; abundance: NA; v_gene: TRBV4-2; len: 14; CDR3nt: TGTGCCAGCAGCCAGTCTCTAGCTCCAGATACGCAGTATTTT; CDR3aa: CASSQSLAPDTQYF
d_gene: NA; j_gene: TRBJ2-7; abundance: few; v_gene: TRBV18; len: 13; CDR3nt: TGTGCCAGCTCACCACCCGGCTCCTACGAGCAGTACTTC; CDR3aa: CASSPPGSYEQYF
d_gene: TRBD2; j_gene: TRBJ2-7; abundance: NA; v_gene: TRBV9; len: 15; CDR3nt: TGTGCCAGCAGCGCGGAGGGACTAGCGGGAGTCGAGCAGTACTTC; CDR3aa: CASSAEGLAGVEQYF
d_gene: TRBD2; j_gene: TRBJ2-7; abundance: NA; v_gene: TRBV7-9; len: 14; CDR3nt: TGTGCCAGCAGGTCTAGCGGGGAGTCCTACGAGCAGTACTTC; CDR3aa: CASRSSGESYEQYF
d_gene: NA; j_gene: TRBJ2-1; abundance: NA; v_gene: TRBV15; len: 16; CDR3nt: TGTGCCACCAGCAGAGATGTAGGACAGTTCGGCAATGAGCAGTTCTTC; CDR3aa: CATSRDVGQFGNEQFF
d_gene: TRBD1; j_gene: TRBJ2-7; abundance: NA; v_gene: TRBV5-5; len: 15; CDR3nt: TGTGCCAGCAGCTTGGCCGGGACAGGCGCCTACGAGCAGTACTTC; CDR3aa: CASSLAGTGAYEQYF
d_gene: NA; j_gene: TRBJ2-7; abundance: NA; v_gene: TRBV10-3; len: 12; CDR3nt: TGTGCCATCAATTCAGGGACCTACGAGCAGTACTTC; CDR3aa: CAINSGTYEQYF
d_gene: NA; j_gene: TRBJ2-4; abundance: NA; v_gene: TRBV14; len: 15; CDR3nt: TGTGCCAGCAGCCAAGGGGGGCTAGCCAAAAACATTCAGTACTTC; CDR3aa: CASSQGGLAKNIQYF
d_gene: TRBD1; j_gene: TRBJ1-1; abundance: NA; v_gene: TRBV7-2; len: 14; CDR3nt: TGTGCCAGCAGCACAAGGACAGGGGGCACTGAAGCTTTCTTT; CDR3aa: CASSTRTGGTEAFF
d_gene: TRBD2; j_gene: TRBJ2-1; abundance: few; v_gene: TRBV2; len: 15; CDR3nt: TGTGCCAGCAGTGACAGGAGCGGGGGGTACAATGAGCAGTTCTTC; CDR3aa: CASSDRSGGYNEQFF
d_gene: NA; j_gene: TRBJ2-1; abundance: NA; v_gene: TRBV3-1/TRBV3-2; len: 12; CDR3nt: TGTGCCAGCACTAGCGCCTACAATGAGCAGTTCTTC; CDR3aa: CASTSAYNEQFF
d_gene: NA; j_gene: TRBJ2-1; abundance: NA; v_gene: TRBV12-3/TRBV12-4; len: 13; CDR3nt: TGTGCCAGCACCTTGGGAGAGTGGAATGAGCAGTTCTTC; CDR3aa: CASTLGEWNEQFF
d_gene: NA; j_gene: TRBJ1-1; abundance: once; v_gene: TRBV15; len: 13; CDR3nt: TGTGCCACCAGCAGAGGTAGGGGATCTGAAGCTTTCTTT; CDR3aa: CATSRGRGSEAFF
d_gene: NA; j_gene: TRBJ1-5; abundance: NA; v_gene: TRBV6-5; len: 13; CDR3nt: TGTGCCAGCAATCCCCAGGTGCATCAGCCCCAGCATTTT; CDR3aa: CASNPQVHQPQHF
d_gene: NA; j_gene: TRBJ2-1; abundance: NA; v_gene: TRBV7-2; len: 12; CDR3nt: TGTGCCAGCAGTCATACTAGCAGGGAGCAGTTCTTC; CDR3aa: CASSHTSREQFF
d_gene: NA; j_gene: TRBJ1-5; abundance: NA; v_gene: TRBV12-3/TRBV12-4; len: 13; CDR3nt: TGTGCCAGCAGTTTAGAGCGTATGCAGCCCCAGCATTTT; CDR3aa: CASSLERMQPQHF
d_gene: NA; j_gene: TRBJ1-1; abundance: NA; v_gene: TRBV18; len: 13; CDR3nt: TGTGCCAGCTCACCAATATCGACAGCCGAAGCTTTCTTT; CDR3aa: CASSPISTAEAFF
d_gene: NA; j_gene: TRBJ2-2; abundance: NA; v_gene: TRBV6-6; len: 12; CDR3nt: TGTGCCAGCCAGGGAAACACCGGGGAGCTGTTTTTT; CDR3aa: CASQGNTGELFF
d_gene: NA; j_gene: TRBJ1-2; abundance: NA; v_gene: TRBV12-3/TRBV12-4; len: 12; CDR3nt: TGTGCCAGCAGTTTTGCAGGAGGTGGCTACACCTTC; CDR3aa: CASSFAGGGYTF
d_gene: TRBD1; j_gene: TRBJ2-7; abundance: NA; v_gene: TRBV19; len: 15; CDR3nt: TGTGCCAGTAGTACCTCCGGGACAGCCACGAGCGAGCAGTACTTC; CDR3aa: CASSTSGTATSEQYF
d_gene: NA; j_gene: TRBJ2-7; abundance: NA; v_gene: TRBV27; len: 15; CDR3nt: TGTGCCAGCAGTTTACAGGTTAACTCCCCCTACGAGCAGTACTTC; CDR3aa: CASSLQVNSPYEQYF
d_gene: TRBD2; j_gene: TRBJ2-7; abundance: once; v_gene: TRBV5-1; len: 14; CDR3nt: TGCGCCAGCAGCCTCGCGGGAGGGCCCTACGAGCAGTACTTC; CDR3aa: CASSLAGGPYEQYF
d_gene: TRBD1; j_gene: TRBJ1-5; abundance: NA; v_gene: TRBV6-5; len: 12; CDR3nt: TGTGCCACCCCAGGGGGTAATCAGCCCCAGCATTTT; CDR3aa: CATPGGNQPQHF
d_gene: NA; j_gene: TRBJ1-6; abundance: NA; v_gene: TRBV2; len: 16; CDR3nt: TGTGCCAGCAGTGAAGGGCCCCGCCGACTTAGTGCACCCCTCCACTTT; CDR3aa: CASSEGPRRLSAPLHF